This TCR beta chain was observed in a study of blood T cell repertoires in COVID-19. Study at large: Spain, Italy and the United States supplied samples that represented acute and convalescent COVID-19.

Sequenced by immunoSEQ multiplex PCR; TCRdb stores in-frame clones only, minus some. Of about 200,000 clones detected, 80% appear once; the ten largest clones hold 7.4%. Cohort placement rested on clinical history that participants reported themselves. Germline V lookup: CDR1 MNHEY, CDR2 SMNVEV (reference sequence). This CDR3 is 14 amino acids long. Trimming took 0 bases from V and 1 from J, leaving 6 bases between them. This TCR was sampled from a woman between 40 and 55 years old with acute COVID-19. The sequenced sample consisted of PBMCs or T cells enriched from blood (not recorded which). This sequence joins TRBV27 and TRBJ1-1, with D unresolved. The CDR3 here is CASSLSRQNTEAFF. CDR3 bases: TGTGCCAGCAGTTTATCGAGACAGAACACTGAAGCTTTCTTT.